This TCR beta chain was found in a study of cytomegalovirus exposure and HLA in healthy donors. Study information: A preliminary data release comprised about 85 million unique TCRs obtained from HLA-typed donors. 81% of roughly 430 genotyped donors fell in the Caucasian-associated ancestry cluster. Study-wide findings and caveats: The study recorded over 150 TCR beta chains that were cytomegalovirus-associated.

For this clone: Its antigen is still unknown.

Looked up from germline, CDR1 is SGHRS and CDR2 is YFSETQ. CDR3 length: 15 amino acids. The J segment lost 4 bases and the V segment lost 0 bases, leaving 3 bases of the junction unmatched. Researchers ran the PCR with 60 Vbeta and 13 Jbeta primers. Authors' analysis steps: The authors later counted some 76 million unique TCR beta chains, about 11 million of them shared. Clones were sequenced by immunoSEQ multiplex PCR, and TCRdb holds only the in-frame ones, with some missing. The D gene and trimming were derived from the DNA, and the V and J assignments and clone size from that table. The top ten clones hold roughly 3.4% of a sample with roughly 100,000 clones, roughly four fifths of them seen once.

The chain carries TRBV5-1 and TRBJ2-7; 11 positions agree with TRBD1. The TCR originated in a man between 60 and 75 years old in good health and CMV-seronegative. Sequences were obtained from PBMCs. The CDR3 coding sequence is TGCGCCAGCAGCTTGGCGGGACAGGGGGTATACGAGCAGTACTTC. The encoded protein is CASSLAGQGVYEQYF.